This T cell receptor (beta chain) appears in the sequencing data of a study of blood T cell repertoires in COVID-19. Study-level background: PBMCs, B-cell-depleted T cells, or T cells provided the cDNA or gDNA that made up the material.

CDR3 length: 15 residues. J lost 7 bases, V lost 5 bases, and 6 bases had no gene match. Germline values: CDR1 MNHEY, CDR2 SMNVEV (reference sequence). In the original processing: Estimates of nucleated cell counts were drawn from the amplification of reference gene primers. Sequencing was performed with immunoSEQ multiplex PCR; in TCRdb, only in-frame clones are kept and a portion is missing. V and J calls and clone size are copied from that table; D and trimming were computed from the DNA. The data contain 54,000 or so clones, 82% of them singletons. The J gene is TRBJ1-6, the V gene TRBV27; the match to TRBD1 covers 9 bases. The source of this sequence is a man older than 75 with COVID-19, enrolled during active disease. The source material was peripheral blood. CDR3 in DNA: TGTGCCAGCAGTCTGGGACAGGGTATGAATTCACCCCTCCACTTT. Translated, it gives CASSLGQGMNSPLHF.